This entry describes one T cell receptor beta chain. The source of the sample is a study of cytomegalovirus exposure and HLA in healthy donors. Assay: immunoSEQ multiplex PCR; the TCRdb copy retains only in-frame clones and omits some. Altogether about 180,000 clones are present, 80% to 90% being singletons, with the ten largest covering 1.4%. Sequencing was carried out using PBMCs. The source of this sequence is a woman aged 25 to 39 in good health and CMV-seronegative.

The CDR3 loop is CASHLDRAVSYEQYF. CDR3 in DNA: TGTGCCAGCCACCTCGACAGGGCCGTCTCCTACGAGCAGTACTTC. J is TRBJ2-7 and V is TRBV2; 7 bases are a match to TRBD1. J lost 0 bases, V lost 8 bases, and 10 bases had no gene match. The germline V gene has CDR1 SNHLY and CDR2 FYNNEI. The CDR3 has 15 amino acids.